These 12 T cell receptor beta chains share one sample of origin, sequenced in a study of identical twins. TCRdb processed the 5' RACE reads anew with MiXCR; each CDR3 protein has one entry. Of a few hundred thousand distinct CDR3 sequences in the sample, approximately 9.6% were seen once. The same data also contributed to another study, on yellow fever vaccine responses in identical twins.

The specimen sequenced was PBMCs. These receptors all stem from a woman under 30 in good health.

This clonotype was counted at least ten times. The chain employs TRBV7-3 and TRBJ1-6; possible D gene TRBD1, 6 bases. Trimming pared 5 bases from V and 6 bases from J, leaving 14 bases between. CDR3 length: 15 amino acids. Germline CDR1 is SGHTA and CDR2 is FQGTGA. The CDR3 loop reads CASSPTGQTNSPLHF. As DNA, the CDR3 is TGTGCCAGCAGCCCCACAGGGCAGACTAATTCACCCCTCCACTTT.

This clonotype was seen at least ten times. The chain links TRBV20-1 to TRBJ2-3; maybe TRBD2 (6 bases). The CDR3 is made up of 13 amino acids. In germline, CDR1 is DFQATT, CDR2 SNEGSKA (reference sequence). Between the trimmed V and J ends, which lost 7 bases and 4 bases, there was a span of 15 bases. The CDR3 DNA reads as TGCAGTGTGAGAAGGAGGGGCGCAGATACGCAGTATTTT. Protein product: CSVRRRGADTQYF.

The chain combines TRBV5-5 with TRBJ2-1, with D unclear. This CDR3 comprises 15 residues. Germline CDR1 and CDR2: SGHKS and YYEKEE (reference sequence). V was shortened by 0 bases and J by 3 bases, with 10 bases between the two germline ends. The CDR3 loop reads CASSLGPSGYNEQFF. The CDR3 DNA reads as TGTGCCAGCAGCTTGGGCCCCTCTGGCTACAATGAGCAGTTCTTC. The full variable domain, in which reference TRBV5-5 and TRBJ2-1 provide the parts outside the CDR3, is DAGVTQSPTHLIKTRGQQVTLRCSPISGHKSVSWYQQVLGQGPQFIFQYYEKEERGRGNFPDRFSARQFPNYSSELNVNALLLGDSALYLCASSLGPSGYNEQFFGPGTRLTVL.

Ten or more counts support this clonotype. This chain connects TRBV2 to TRBJ2-1; tentatively, D is TRBD1 or TRBD2 (5 bases each). V was clipped by 6 bases and J by 2 bases, with 20 bases between them. The CDR3 is made up of 17 amino acids. The germline gives CDR1 SNHLY, CDR2 FYNNEI. CDR3 DNA: TGTGCCAGCAGCCATGAGATGGGGGTTAAAACCTACAATGAGCAGTTCTTC. Protein: CASSHEMGVKTYNEQFF.

This clonotype was observed many times. This chain links TRBV3-1 with TRBJ2-1; tentative D call: TRBD2 (6 bases). Germline lookup yields CDR1 LGHDT and CDR2 YNNKEL (reference sequence). The CDR3 loop spans 14 amino acids. The ends were cut back, 1 base at V and 10 bases at J, with 14 bases in the middle. In DNA form, the CDR3 reads TGTGCCAGCAGCCAAGTGATTGAGCGGGTCGAGCAGTTCTTC. Its translation: CASSQVIERVEQFF.

This chain uses TRBV2 with TRBJ2-1, with 9 bases matching TRBD1. The CDR3 has 16 amino acids. Per the germline V gene, CDR1 is SNHLY and CDR2 is FYNNEI. V shed 6 bases, J shed 7 bases, and the junction held 13 bases outside the gene matches. The CDR3 sequence is CASSQGPGQGLNEQFF. In nucleotides, the CDR3 is TGTGCCAGCAGCCAAGGGCCGGGACAGGGATTAAATGAGCAGTTCTTC.

The rearrangement links TRBV4-1 to TRBJ1-2; D perhaps matches TRBD1 (5 bases). V was cut by 4 bases and J by 4 bases, with 13 bases left in between. CDR1 and CDR2 from the germline V gene are MGHRA and YSYEKL. The CDR3 runs 14 residues. The CDR3: CASSPGGQGYGYTF. In DNA, the CDR3 is TGCGCCAGCAGCCCGGGCGGCCAGGGCTATGGCTACACCTTC.

The gene calls are TRBV29-1 and TRBJ2-7; D gene ambiguous. The CDR3 contains 11 residues. The V gene lost 4 bases and the J gene lost 5 bases, with 9 bases spanning the gap. Germline V gives CDR1 SQVTM, CDR2 ANQGSEA. The CDR3 DNA reads TGCAGCGTTGGAGTGGGCGACGAGCAGTACTTC. It codes for CSVGVGDEQYF.

The chain has TRBV5-1 and TRBJ2-7, with D hard to call. The CDR3 sequence is 13 residues long. V lost 1 base and J lost 2, with 7 bases in between. Germline V lookup: CDR1 SGHRS, CDR2 YFSETQ. The CDR3 DNA reads TGCGCCAGCAGCTTGCTTCCAGCCTACGAGCAGTACTTC. Translated: CASSLLPAYEQYF.

This clonotype was found a few times. The chain has TRBV12-3 or TRBV12-4 and TRBJ2-7, with TRBD1 identical over 9 bases. The CDR3 sequence is 18 residues long. Trimming took 5 bases from V and 0 from J; bases not matched to a gene: 14. CDR3 DNA sequence: TGTGCCAGCAGTCTTACGGGACAGGGTTTGGGGCGCTCCTACGAGCAGTACTTC. Residues: CASSLTGQGLGRSYEQYF.

The sample holds many counts of this clonotype. The J gene is TRBJ2-7, the V gene TRBV20-1, with 7 bases fitting TRBD2. After removal of 0 bases from V and 4 bases from J, the junction contained 9 bases not matched to a gene. Germline loops: CDR1 DFQATT, CDR2 SNEGSKA (reference sequence). This CDR3 has 15 residues. The CDR3 DNA follows: TGCAGTGCTAGAGACGGTTCGTGGGAGGGGTACGAGCAGTACTTC. Its protein is CSARDGSWEGYEQYF.

The CDR3 protein is CASSLDREWETQYF. As DNA, the CDR3 is TGTGCCAGCAGCTTAGACAGGGAGTGGGAGACCCAGTACTTC. The chain links TRBV7-2 to TRBJ2-5; tentative D call: TRBD1 (6 bases). The CDR3 has 14 residues. In germline, CDR1 is SGHTA, CDR2 FQGNSA. V was cut by 1 base and J by 5 bases, with 11 bases left in between.